This T cell receptor (beta chain) is from a study of T-cell memory formation after mild COVID-19. Study observations and caveats: Pre-infection memory carried some responding clones, suggesting that cross-reactive memory joined.

A word on this clonotype: Its specificity is not known.

TCRdb analysed the 5' RACE reads with MiXCR anew, one entry per CDR3 protein. The sample consists of about 350,000 distinct CDR3 sequences, 12% to 15% of them appearing once. After removal of 4 bases from V and 14 bases from J, the junction contained 10 bases not matched to a gene. Germline V gene data show CDR1 as MNHEY and CDR2 as SVGAGI. This CDR3 contains 13 residues. Sequencing was performed on PBMCs or a T cell subset sorted from them (not recorded which). The TCR originated in a man aged 18 to 35 who had mild COVID-19 (a few samples of this study predate the infection). Cell type and time point are not known. This rearrangement joins TRBV6-5 to TRBJ2-1, with 8 bases that match TRBD2. As DNA, the CDR3 is TGTGCCAGCAGTTTCCCGGGAGGGGGGGCGGAGTTCTTC. Protein sequence: CASSFPGGGAEFF.